This T cell receptor beta chain was sequenced for a study of T cells in Graves' hyperthyroidism and ophthalmopathy. Turning to the study itself: Before any treatment, at initial diagnosis, peripheral blood was collected.

This clonotype showed up many times. The antigen remains unidentified. Amplification of TCR beta CDR3 regions was performed using RNA transcripts as template. The TCR CDR3 was amplified in a first-round RT-PCR using the HTBI primer set. TCRdb reprocessed the multiplex PCR reads with MiXCR, giving one entry per CDR3 protein. This sample yields around 600,000 distinct CDR3 sequences, of which 12% to 15% are seen a single time; less than 9% belongs to the top ten. Trimming removed 5 bases from V and 0 bases from J, with 17 bases in between. The V gene's germline CDR1 is MNHNS and CDR2 SASEGT. This CDR3 is built from 17 residues. Points from the study as a whole: A model of 13 V-J features distinguished ophthalmopathy from stable hyperthyroidism. The majority of expanded thyroid clonotypes above 0.001 also appeared in blood.

The sequence derives from a woman younger than 30 with Graves' ophthalmopathy. Sequencing used blood. The J gene is TRBJ2-1, the V gene TRBV6-1, with D perhaps TRBD2 (5 bases). The CDR3 region has the DNA TGTGCCAGCAGTCCCCTTGCCCAGCGGAGCTCCTACAATGAGCAGTTCTTC. Its protein is CASSPLAQRSSYNEQFF.